The rows below give T cell receptor beta chains drawn from one sample of a study of T cell changes during pregnancy in multiple sclerosis. Only in-frame clones appear in the TCRdb table, and some are missing; sequencing was by immunoSEQ multiplex PCR. The data contain about 50,000 clones, approximately 91% of them seen just once; the ten biggest clones take up around 0.27%. Sequences were derived from CD4+ T cells from peripheral blood mononuclear cells, sampled in the second trimester of pregnancy. Receptors originate from a female donor with multiple sclerosis, enrolled in a pregnancy study. CDR3s include the opening cysteine and the closing phenylalanine or tryptophan. D genes are given only for firm matches.

cdr3_length: 11
j_call: TRBJ2-2
v_call: TRBV20-1
d_call: NA
cdr3_nt: TGCAGTGCTAGAGCGGTCGGGGAGCTGTTTTTT
cdr3_aa: CSARAVGELFF

cdr3_length: 13
j_call: TRBJ1-2
v_call: TRBV6-1
d_call: NA
cdr3_nt: TGTGCCAGCAGTGAAACACCTGTGTATGGCTACACCTTC
cdr3_aa: CASSETPVYGYTF

cdr3_length: 13
j_call: TRBJ1-1
v_call: TRBV5-1
d_call: NA
cdr3_nt: TGCGCCAGCAGCTTGTTTTCCTACACTGAAGCTTTCTTT
cdr3_aa: CASSLFSYTEAFF

cdr3_length: 16
j_call: TRBJ2-3
v_call: TRBV7-3
d_call: NA
cdr3_nt: TGTGCCAGCAGCCCCTACGGGAGCCTCATTGCAGATACGCAGTATTTT
cdr3_aa: CASSPYGSLIADTQYF

cdr3_length: 18
j_call: TRBJ2-1
v_call: TRBV15
d_call: TRBD2
cdr3_nt: TGTGCCACCAGCAGAGATAGTCCGGGACTAGGGGTCCGGAATGAGCAGTTCTTC
cdr3_aa: CATSRDSPGLGVRNEQFF

cdr3_length: 13
j_call: TRBJ1-3
v_call: TRBV27
d_call: NA
cdr3_nt: TGTGCCAGCAGTTCTCAGGGTTCAAACACCATATATTTT
cdr3_aa: CASSSQGSNTIYF

cdr3_length: 14
j_call: TRBJ1-4
v_call: TRBV6-5
d_call: NA
cdr3_nt: TGTGCCAGCACCCCAGCGACGGGGAAAGAAAAACTGTTTTTT
cdr3_aa: CASTPATGKEKLFF

cdr3_length: 16
j_call: TRBJ2-1
v_call: TRBV19
d_call: NA
cdr3_nt: TGTGCCGTATCCCCCCTACTAGGGCCTTTATGGGGTGAGCAGTTCTTC
cdr3_aa: CAVSPLLGPLWGEQFF

cdr3_length: 13
j_call: TRBJ2-3
v_call: TRBV6-5
d_call: NA
cdr3_nt: TGTGCCAGCAGTACAGCAGAGACAGATACGCAGTATTTT
cdr3_aa: CASSTAETDTQYF

cdr3_length: 15
j_call: TRBJ1-4
v_call: TRBV27
d_call: TRBD1
cdr3_nt: TGTGCCAGCAGTACCCGGGACAGGGGAAATGAAAAACTGTTTTTT
cdr3_aa: CASSTRDRGNEKLFF